This TCR beta chain was captured in a study of T-cell memory formation after mild COVID-19. The study's findings and limits: In pre-infection memory, a portion of responding clones appeared, which suggested that cross-reactive memory joined. Contracting clones, day 15 to 85, had balanced CD4/CD8, and later expanders favored CD4+. Among CD4+ contracting clones, most were CM and EM, and CD8+ ones EMRA.

Libraries for TCRalpha and TCRbeta carried sample barcodes and unique molecular identifiers via 5'RACE. MiXCR was run by TCRdb on the 5' RACE reads, yielding one entry per CDR3 protein. Of some 330,000 distinct CDR3 sequences in the sample, more than 20% were seen once. This clonotype was observed a few times. Its antigen is not identified. Sequenced material: PBMCs or a T cell subset sorted from them (not recorded which). This clonotype was sampled from an adult woman who had mild COVID-19 (a few samples of this study predate the infection). Cell type and time point are not known.

This CDR3 is CASSPPGTSYFYEQYF. CDR3 sequence (DNA): TGTGCCAGCAGTCCCCCCGGGACTAGCTATTTCTACGAGCAGTACTTC. The chain employs TRBV12-3 or TRBV12-4 and TRBJ2-7; 9 nucleotides match TRBD2. V shed 5 bases, J shed 3 bases, and the junction held 11 bases outside the gene matches. The length of the CDR3 is 16 residues.